What follows are 2 T cell receptor beta chains derived from one specimen sequenced in a study of technical replicates of blood from several donors. Data came from immunoSEQ multiplex PCR; TCRdb stores just in-frame clones and leaves some out. The sample shows about 56,000 clones, 80% to 95% of them seen only once. The source material was PBMCs. Receptors were obtained from a human donor in good health. Some clones in this sample may be carry-over from other donors' samples.

The V gene is TRBV11-1, the J gene TRBJ2-1, with 9 bases fitting TRBD1. With V trimmed by 0 bases and J by 4 bases, 4 bases remained unmatched. In germline, CDR1 is SGHAT, CDR2 FQDESV (reference sequence). The CDR3 has 16 amino acids. The CDR3 nucleotides read TGTGCCAGCAGCTTAGCCGCCGGGACAGGGTACAATGAGCAGTTCTTC. It encodes CASSLAAGTGYNEQFF.

This clone was seen a single time. The rearrangement joins TRBV6-4 to TRBJ2-1; 11 positions match TRBD1. V shed 5 bases, J shed 3 bases, and the junction held 6 bases outside the gene matches. CDR1 is MRHNA, CDR2 SNTAGT, per germline. The CDR3 loop spans 16 amino acids. The chain's CDR3 is CASSPAGTGGYNEQFF. Here the CDR3 DNA reads TGTGCCAGCAGTCCGGCTGGGACAGGGGGCTACAATGAGCAGTTCTTC.